Included here is one T cell receptor beta chain sequence, with context. For unsorted samples, genomic DNA was extracted from about 90 million PBMCs. Unsorted PBMC samples were amplified in replicate PCRs containing about 0.3 ug DNA, some 30,000 T cell genomes. Sequencing used immunoSEQ multiplex PCR; TCRdb keeps in-frame clones, though not all of them. This sample has fewer than 600,000 clones, with around 76% found just once. This record belongs to a study of shared clonotypes between healthy human individuals. The CDR3 spans 14 residues. Germline-derived CDR1 and CDR2 are KGHSH and LQKENI. V gave up 6 bases and J gave up 3 bases, with 15 bases separating them.

This chain links TRBV18 with TRBJ2-7, with D perhaps matching TRBD1 or TRBD2 (5 bases each). Sequenced material: PBMCs. The sequence was obtained from a woman in her 40s in good health. Some clones in this sample may be carry-over from other donors' samples. The chain's CDR3 is CASSSGTLIYEQYF. CDR3 coding DNA: TGTGCCAGCTCCTCCGGGACCCTTATCTACGAGCAGTACTTC.